This entry lists 7 T cell receptor beta chains sequenced from one sample in a study of blood T cell repertoires in COVID-19. The assay was immunoSEQ multiplex PCR, and TCRdb's table has in-frame clones only and misses some. The repertoire holds 200,000 to 300,000 clones, with 80% to 85% as singletons. Sequenced material: peripheral blood. The source of these receptors is a man in his sixties with acute or convalescent COVID-19.

V and J are TRBV19 and TRBJ2-7, with TRBD2 matching over 7 bases. Germline CDR1 is LNHDA and CDR2 is SQIVND (reference sequence). With V trimmed by 6 bases and J by 3 bases, 5 bases remained unmatched. This CDR3 contains 13 residues. The CDR3 protein is CASSPGLVYEQYF. CDR3 nucleotides: TGTGCCAGTAGCCCTGGACTAGTCTACGAGCAGTACTTC.

The J gene is TRBJ1-2, the V gene TRBV28, with D hard to call. In germline, CDR1 is MDHEN, CDR2 SYDVKM. The CDR3 is made up of 15 amino acids. Trimming took 5 bases from V and 3 from J, leaving 16 bases between them. CDR3 residues: CASSPAGEHYYGYTF. CDR3 nucleotides: TGTGCCAGCAGTCCCGCCGGGGAACATTACTATGGCTACACCTTC.

The V gene is TRBV27, the J gene TRBJ2-2, with 8 bases that match TRBD2. V was clipped by 0 bases and J by 0 bases; unmatched bases: 0. The CDR3 runs to 16 residues. Germline lookup yields CDR1 MNHEY and CDR2 SMNVEV (reference sequence). Here the CDR3 DNA reads TGTGCCAGCAGTTTATCGACTAGCGCGAACACCGGGGAGCTGTTTTTT. Protein product: CASSLSTSANTGELFF.

This rearrangement joins TRBV6-5 to TRBJ1-5, with D unresolved. Germline CDR1 MNHEY, CDR2 SVGAGI. The CDR3 is made up of 13 amino acids. V lost 6 bases to trimming and J lost 9 bases, with 15 bases between them. The CDR3 bases are TGTGCCAGCAGGGAGTCAAATGTCGGGCCCCAGCATTTT. Its translation: CASRESNVGPQHF.

There are a few counts of this clone. V usage is TRBV7-2 and J usage is TRBJ2-3; D is undetermined. V gave up 1 base and J gave up 2 bases, with 7 bases separating them. From germline, CDR1 is SGHTA and CDR2 FQGNSA. CDR3 length equals 14 residues. The CDR3 here is CASSLDRFTDTQYF. The CDR3 DNA is TGTGCCAGCAGCTTAGACAGATTCACAGATACGCAGTATTTT.

The V and J genes are TRBV19 and TRBJ1-4, with a weak D call TRBD1 (5 bases). CDR3 length: 15 amino acids. V lost 8 bases to trimming and J lost 6 bases, with 19 bases between them. CDR1 and CDR2 (germline): LNHDA, SQIVND (reference sequence). The CDR3: CASAPRKGPYEKLFF. The CDR3 region has the DNA TGTGCCAGTGCCCCGAGGAAGGGGCCATATGAAAAACTGTTTTTT.

The V call is TRBV6-2 or TRBV6-3, the J call TRBJ2-7; 12 nucleotides align to TRBD1. J lost 9 bases, V lost 0 bases, and 9 bases had no gene match. CDR1 MNHEY and CDR2 SVGEGT come from the germline V gene. The CDR3 totals 16 residues. CDR3 sequence reads: CASSYSFTGQGARQYF. As DNA, the CDR3 is TGTGCCAGCAGTTACTCGTTCACGGGACAGGGGGCTCGGCAGTACTTC.